This TCR beta chain emerged from a study of T-cell memory formation after mild COVID-19. Study as a whole: Among the donors, TCR clusters were largely specific to each donor.

Each CDR3 protein is one row after TCRdb ran MiXCR on the 5' RACE reads. Counted here are just over 200,000 distinct CDR3 sequences, more than 8% occurring once; the ten biggest clones make up 3.5%. Germline CDR1 reads SQVTM; CDR2 reads ANQGSEA. The CDR3 has 13 amino acids. V shed 6 bases and J 3 bases; nucleotides not matched to a gene: 6. Study-level findings and limits: Later expanders leaned toward CD4+, whereas clones contracting from day 15 to 85 were balanced CD4/CD8.

This clonotype has just a few counts. What it recognizes is unknown. The receptor's source is a young man who had mild COVID-19 (a few samples of this study predate the infection). Cell type and time point are not known. The sample taken for sequencing was PBMCs or a T cell subset sorted from them (not recorded which). The J gene is TRBJ1-2, the V gene TRBV29-1; 8 nucleotides line up with TRBD1. CDR3 loop: CSVAGTGYYGYTF. The CDR3 DNA reads as TGCAGCGTAGCCGGGACAGGCTACTATGGCTACACCTTC. Supplemented by reference TRBV29-1 and TRBJ1-2, the full variable domain reads SAVISQKPSRDICQRGTSLTIQCQVDSQVTMMFWYRQQPGQSLTLIATANQGSEATYESGFVIDKFPISRPNLTFSTLTVSNMSPEDSSIYLCSVAGTGYYGYTFGSGTRLTVV.